The 25 T cell receptor beta chains below come from one sample, sequenced in a study of blood T cell repertoires in COVID-19. Only in-frame clones appear in the TCRdb table, and some are missing; sequencing was by immunoSEQ multiplex PCR. The table includes hundreds of thousands of clones, 65% to 85% detected once. Sequences were obtained from PBMCs or T cells enriched from blood (not recorded which). These receptors originate from a middle-aged woman with acute COVID-19.

The chain employs TRBV19 and TRBJ2-5, with 8 bases aligning to TRBD2. V trimming: 3 bases; J trimming: 5 bases; junction bases outside the gene matches: 17. CDR1 LNHDA and CDR2 SQIVND come from the germline V gene (reference sequence). This CDR3 is 18 amino acids long. The CDR3 reads CASSIGGRGGRGSETQYF. CDR3 DNA sequence: TGTGCCAGTAGTATTGGGGGTCGGGGGGGCCGTGGTAGTGAGACCCAGTACTTC.

The chain carries TRBV18 and TRBJ1-2; TRBD1 agrees at 8 bases. The CDR3 is 13 residues long. J lost 8 bases, V lost 3 bases, and 5 bases had no gene match. Germline CDR1 KGHSH, CDR2 LQKENI. In DNA form, the CDR3 reads TGTGCCAGCTCACCCGGACAGGGCGGGGGCTACACCTTC. Encoded protein: CASSPGQGGGYTF.

V gene TRBV10-3 combines with J gene TRBJ1-5; tentatively, D is TRBD1 (6 bases). This CDR3 has 14 amino acids. Germline V gene lookup returns CDR1 ENHRY and CDR2 SYGVKD. V lost 3 bases, J lost 5 bases, and 11 bases lay in between. CDR3 nucleotides: TGTGCCATCAGTGAATACAGGGATGATCAGCCCCAGCATTTT. Protein product: CAISEYRDDQPQHF.

V and J are TRBV4-3 and TRBJ2-5; unclear D gene. The CDR3 has 14 amino acids. Trimming removed 0 bases from V and 5 bases from J, with 10 bases in between. Germline loops: CDR1 LGHNA, CDR2 YSLEER. In nucleotides, the CDR3 is TGCGCCAGCAGCCAAGATGTTGCGTCGGAGACCCAGTACTTC. Translating gives CASSQDVASETQYF.

The V gene is TRBV19, the J gene TRBJ1-3; D may be TRBD1 (5 bases). V lost 4 bases and J 0 bases, leaving 13 bases between the germline ends. This CDR3 has 16 residues. CDR1 is LNHDA and CDR2 is SQIVND in the germline V gene (reference sequence). CDR3 in DNA: TGTGCCAGTAGTACTCCGGGACTGAGCTCTGGAAACACCATATATTTT. Amino acid sequence: CASSTPGLSSGNTIYF.

The chain combines TRBV4-3 with TRBJ2-3; 9 nucleotides align to TRBD2. Germline loops: CDR1 LGHNA, CDR2 YSLEER. Germline trimming cut 0 bases from V and 2 bases from J; bases unmatched to any gene: 12. This CDR3 region has 19 residues. CDR3 in DNA: TGCGCCAGCAGCCAAGATGGGGTAGCGGGAGATTTATTCACAGATACGCAGTATTTT. This gives the protein CASSQDGVAGDLFTDTQYF.

CDR3 residues: CASRPYGLEQFF. The CDR3 DNA follows: TGTGCCAGCAGGCCTTATGGACTAGAGCAGTTCTTC. This chain links TRBV6-1 with TRBJ2-1, with D possibly being TRBD2 (6 bases). The CDR3 has 12 residues. With 6 bases removed from V and 10 bases from J, the gap between germline ends came to 13 bases. Per the germline V gene, CDR1 is MNHNS and CDR2 is SASEGT.

The rearrangement uses TRBV27 and TRBJ2-1, with 11 bases identical to TRBD2. Germline V gene sequence: CDR1 MNHEY, CDR2 SMNVEV (reference sequence). The V segment lost 5 bases and the J segment 9 bases; nucleotides outside the gene matches: 6. This CDR3 is 14 amino acids long. DNA for the CDR3: TGTGCCAGCAGTCCCGGGACTAGCGGAGGTGAGCAGTTCTTC. It translates to CASSPGTSGGEQFF.

The J gene is TRBJ2-2, the V gene TRBV27, with D tentatively TRBD2 (6 bases). V was pared by 2 bases and J by 4 bases, with 11 bases between. CDR1 is MNHEY, CDR2 SMNVEV, per germline (reference sequence). The CDR3 sequence is 15 residues long. CDR3: CASSLGRGPTGELFF. CDR3 nucleotides: TGTGCCAGCAGTTTAGGGCGGGGACCCACCGGGGAGCTGTTTTTT.

This clone was seen once. V is TRBV12-3 or TRBV12-4 and J is TRBJ1-1; 7 nucleotides agree with TRBD1. This CDR3 contains 13 residues. With V trimmed by 6 bases and J by 3 bases, 4 bases remained unmatched. CDR3 amino acids: CASSNRGDTEAFF. DNA for the CDR3: TGTGCCAGCAGCAACAGGGGAGACACTGAAGCTTTCTTT.

The chain joins TRBV6-5 to TRBJ1-4, with D unresolved. CDR1 is MNHEY, CDR2 SVGAGI, per germline. Trimming removed 6 bases from V and 3 bases from J, with 11 bases in between. CDR3 length equals 14 residues. This CDR3 is CASRPPSANEKLFF. In DNA form, the CDR3 reads TGTGCCAGCAGACCCCCCTCGGCTAATGAAAAACTGTTTTTT.

The V call is TRBV11-2, the J call TRBJ1-4; 9 nucleotides line up with TRBD1. CDR3 length: 16 amino acids. Looked up from germline, CDR1 is SGHAT and CDR2 is FQNNGV. V dropped 2 bases and J dropped 6; count of bases not matched to a gene: 7. The CDR3, as DNA: TGTGCCAGCAGCTTACCCTACAGGGGGCCCGATGAAAAACTGTTTTTT. It encodes CASSLPYRGPDEKLFF.

V gene TRBV6-2 or TRBV6-3 combines with J gene TRBJ1-5; 7 positions agree with TRBD1. CDR1 and CDR2 (germline): MNHEY, SVGEGT. The junction had 10 bases not matched to a gene; V was cut back by 5 bases and J by 3 bases. CDR3 size: 16 residues. The CDR3 reads CASSDFDRAYNQPQHF. The CDR3 region has the DNA TGTGCCAGCAGTGACTTCGACAGGGCTTACAATCAGCCCCAGCATTTT.

This clone has more than one count but fewer than ten. V gene TRBV6-5 combines with J gene TRBJ1-1; D call uncertain. The V gene's germline CDR1 is MNHEY and CDR2 SVGAGI. V lost 0 bases, J lost 1 base, and 3 bases lay in between. The CDR3 is made up of 13 amino acids. The DNA of the CDR3 is TGTGCCAGCAGTTACTCACAGAACACTGAAGCTTTCTTT. Encoded protein: CASSYSQNTEAFF.

CDR3 sequence: CASSSDRRYQETQYF. The CDR3 nucleotides are TGCGCCAGCAGCTCGGACAGGCGTTACCAAGAGACCCAGTACTTC. The genes are TRBV5-1 and TRBJ2-5; 7 bases agree with TRBD1. The CDR3 is 15 amino acids. The ends lost 3 bases at V and 0 bases at J; junction bases unmatched: 5. Germline V gene lookup returns CDR1 SGHRS and CDR2 YFSETQ.

This chain joins TRBV18 and TRBJ1-1; TRBD1 matches at 9 bases. The CDR3 loop spans 14 amino acids. Germline assignment: CDR1 KGHSH and CDR2 LQKENI. Trimming took 1 base from V and 5 from J; bases not matched to a gene: 2. CDR3 DNA: TGTGCCAGCTCACCACGAGGGACAGGGACTGAAGCTTTCTTT. It yields the protein CASSPRGTGTEAFF.

The chain carries TRBV7-8 and TRBJ2-1, with D perhaps TRBD2 (5 bases). V was shortened by 5 bases and J by 10 bases, with 15 bases between the two germline ends. In germline, CDR1 is SGHVS, CDR2 FQNEAQ. CDR3 length equals 13 residues. The CDR3 DNA is TGTGCCAGCAGCGCTACTACTAGAGGCGAGCAGTTCTTC. Its translation is CASSATTRGEQFF.

The chain recombines TRBV27 with TRBJ1-4; 9 nucleotides match TRBD1. The germline V gene encodes CDR1 MNHEY and CDR2 SMNVEV (reference sequence). The CDR3 is 16 amino acids. The trim removed 3 bases at V and 8 bases at J, leaving 10 bases unmatched. The CDR3 region has the DNA TGTGCCAGCAGTTTGGTCGGGCTCGGACAGGGGGAAAAACTGTTTTTT. It encodes CASSLVGLGQGEKLFF.

The chain combines TRBV6-2 or TRBV6-3 with TRBJ1-2, with a tentative D call TRBD1 (6 bases). V lost 2 bases and J lost 2, with 12 bases in between. The CDR3 has 15 residues. Per the germline V gene, CDR1 is MNHEY and CDR2 is SVGEGT. CDR3 protein: CASSYGRQGNYGYTF. CDR3 in DNA: TGTGCCAGCAGTTACGGCCGGCAGGGGAACTATGGCTACACCTTC.

The genes are TRBV7-2 and TRBJ2-2; 7 nucleotides align to TRBD2. The CDR3 totals 19 residues. Germline V CDR1 and CDR2: SGHTA, FQGNSA. The junction had 12 bases not matched to a gene; V was cut back by 1 base and J by 1 base. CDR3 sequence reads: CASSLVDIWGGRNTGELFF. CDR3 DNA: TGTGCCAGCAGCTTAGTGGATATCTGGGGGGGACGGAACACCGGGGAGCTGTTTTTT. Combining the CDR3 with reference TRBV7-2 and TRBJ2-2 gives the whole variable domain GAGVSQSPSNKVTEKGKDVELRCDPISGHTALYWYRQSLGQGLEFLIYFQGNSAPDKSGLPSDRFSAERTGGSVSTLTIQRTQQEDSAVYLCASSLVDIWGGRNTGELFFGEGSRLTVL.

This rearrangement joins TRBV5-6 to TRBJ1-6; 9 nucleotides match TRBD1. CDR1 and CDR2 from the germline V gene are SGHDT and YYEEEE. Trimming cost V 5 bases and J 7 bases; bases outside gene matches: 7. The CDR3 loop spans 15 amino acids. CDR3 nucleotide sequence: TGTGCCAGCAGTTACAACAGGGGGCGGAATTCACCCCTCCACTTT. This gives the protein CASSYNRGRNSPLHF.

The V gene is TRBV4-2, the J gene TRBJ1-2, with unresolved D. V shed 1 base and J shed 8 bases, with 14 bases lying between them. CDR3 length: 14 residues. Germline lookup yields CDR1 LGHNA and CDR2 YNFKEQ. Written as DNA, the CDR3 is TGTGCCAGCAGCCAAGTCGGAGGGTTGGGCGGCTACACCTTC. Translation: CASSQVGGLGGYTF.

J is TRBJ1-1 and V is TRBV4-3; D may be TRBD1 (6 bases). Germline V gene data show CDR1 as LGHNA and CDR2 as YSLEER. Trimming took 1 base from V and 10 from J, leaving 7 bases between them. The CDR3 contains 11 residues. The CDR3 DNA is TGCGCCAGCAGCCAAGGAGGGGGAGCTTTCTTT. It encodes CASSQGGGAFF.

The chain joins TRBV6-1 to TRBJ2-5, with 8 bases lining up with TRBD2. The CDR3 spans 14 residues. J lost 5 bases, V lost 6 bases, and 8 bases had no gene match. Germline V CDR1 and CDR2: MNHNS, SASEGT. The CDR3 DNA sequence: TGTGCCAGCAGCCTTGGACTAGCAGGCGAGACCCAGTACTTC. Its translation is CASSLGLAGETQYF.

The J gene is TRBJ2-4, the V gene TRBV14, with 13 bases fitting TRBD2. The germline V gene has CDR1 SGHDN and CDR2 FVKESK. Unmatched junction bases numbered 11, after V lost 2 bases and J lost 1 base. The CDR3 extends over 20 amino acids. The CDR3: CASSQRPGLAGPQAKNIQYF. The CDR3 coding sequence is TGTGCCAGCAGCCAACGTCCGGGACTAGCGGGGCCTCAGGCCAAAAACATTCAGTACTTC.